The 25 T cell receptor beta chains presented below share a single source sample, sequenced in a study of shared T cell receptors in the human thymus. Some clones are missing from TCRdb's copy, which holds only in-frame ones; the method was immunoSEQ multiplex PCR. The sample consists of about 500,000 clones, 75% to 80% of them appearing once. This sample also appeared in a second study, on human thymus T cells.

The material sequenced was thymocytes. Receptors originate from a boy younger than two with a congenital heart defect.

The sample holds a few counts of this clone. The chain uses TRBV7-9 and TRBJ2-6; D is unresolved. This CDR3 contains 16 residues. CDR1 and CDR2 from the germline V gene are SEHNR and FQNEAQ (reference sequence). With 2 bases removed from V and 0 bases from J, the gap between germline ends came to 8 bases. This CDR3 reads CASSLPQISGANVLTF. CDR3 sequence (DNA): TGTGCCAGCAGCTTACCGCAGATCTCTGGGGCCAACGTCCTGACTTTC.

The chain links TRBV4-3 to TRBJ2-3, with 13 nucleotides matching TRBD2. This CDR3 contains 15 residues. Germline-derived CDR1 and CDR2 are LGHNA and YSLEER. V trimming: 8 bases; J trimming: 5 bases; junction bases outside the gene matches: 7. The CDR3 nucleotides are TGCGCCAGCGGGACTAGCGGGAAGCGTATAGATACGCAGTATTTT. Translated: CASGTSGKRIDTQYF.

The CDR3 is CASSSGLAGVSEQFF. The CDR3 coding sequence is TGCGCCAGCAGCTCGGGACTAGCGGGAGTAAGTGAGCAGTTCTTC. V and J are TRBV5-1 and TRBJ2-1; 14 nucleotides match TRBD2. Germline V gives CDR1 SGHRS, CDR2 YFSETQ. After removal of 3 bases from V and 9 bases from J, the junction contained 5 bases not matched to a gene. The CDR3 loop spans 15 amino acids. The variable domain in full, completed from reference TRBV5-1 and TRBJ2-1, reads KAGVTQTPRYLIKTRGQQVTLSCSPISGHRSVSWYQQTPGQGLQFLFEYFSETQRNKGNFPGRFSGRQFSNSRSEMNVSTLELGDSALYLCASSSGLAGVSEQFFGPGTRLTVL.

The chain recombines TRBV19 with TRBJ2-7; 14 positions match TRBD2. The V segment lost 10 bases and the J segment 3 bases; nucleotides outside the gene matches: 14. The V gene's germline CDR1 is LNHDA and CDR2 SQIVND (reference sequence). This CDR3 region has 17 residues. The CDR3 DNA reads TGTGCCACCTCCCCGGGACTAGCGGGAGCCTATCACTACGAGCAGTACTTC. Its translation: CATSPGLAGAYHYEQYF. The variable domain in full, with the rest retrieved from reference TRBV19 and TRBJ2-7, is DGGITQSPKYLFRKEGQNVTLSCEQNLNHDAMYWYRQDPGQGLRLIYYSQIVNDFQKGDIAEGYSVSREKKESFPLTVTSAQKNPTAFYLCATSPGLAGAYHYEQYFGPGTRLTVT.

The rearrangement joins TRBV11-3 to TRBJ2-1, with D possibly being TRBD2 (6 bases). Germline lookup yields CDR1 SGHNT and CDR2 YENEEA. Trimming cost V 5 bases and J 6 bases, with 11 bases left between them. CDR3 length: 13 amino acids. This CDR3 reads CASSLGGSNEQFF. DNA of the CDR3: TGTGCCAGCAGCCTTGGGGGGTCCAATGAGCAGTTCTTC.

In DNA form, the CDR3 reads TGTGCCAGCAGTTCCTACGGACAGGCCGGGGAGCTGTTTTTT. It encodes CASSSYGQAGELFF. The gene calls are TRBV6-1 and TRBJ2-2; 7 nucleotides agree with TRBD1. Germline CDR1 MNHNS, CDR2 SASEGT. The CDR3 has 14 amino acids. J was trimmed by 6 bases and V by 5 bases; bases with no gene match: 6.

The chain combines TRBV30 with TRBJ1-2; D remains ambiguous. V was trimmed by 8 bases and J by 0 bases, leaving 16 bases between them. Germline-derived CDR1 and CDR2 are GTSNPN and SVGIG (reference sequence). The CDR3 sequence is 14 residues long. The CDR3 sequence: CAPPLHLSNYGYTF. The CDR3 nucleotides read TGTGCCCCCCCCCTGCATCTATCTAACTATGGCTACACCTTC.

The chain has TRBV6-1 and TRBJ2-1, with 8 positions matching TRBD2. Trimming at V came to 7 bases and at J to 0 bases, leaving 2 bases not matched to a gene. The CDR3 is 14 amino acids. The germline gives CDR1 MNHNS, CDR2 SASEGT. The CDR3 is CASKRGPSYNEQFF. Written as DNA, the CDR3 is TGTGCCAGCAAGCGGGGGCCCTCCTACAATGAGCAGTTCTTC.

The V and J genes are TRBV19 and TRBJ2-1; 9 positions agree with TRBD2. CDR3 length equals 15 residues. Germline CDR1 and CDR2: LNHDA and SQIVND (reference sequence). Unmatched junction bases numbered 10, after V lost 7 bases and J lost 6 bases. DNA for the CDR3: TGTGCCAGTATCCCCCGTGCTAGCGGGATCAATGAGCAGTTCTTC. It encodes CASIPRASGINEQFF.

The chain couples TRBV11-2 to TRBJ1-2; D unclear. This CDR3 has 13 residues. Germline CDR1 SGHAT, CDR2 FQNNGV. V lost 8 bases to trimming and J lost 7 bases, with 17 bases between them. CDR3 in DNA: TGTGCCAGCCCGCTTGGGAGGGCGGCTGGCTACACCTTC. This translates into CASPLGRAAGYTF.

The rearrangement joins TRBV29-1 to TRBJ2-3; D may be TRBD1 (5 bases). The CDR3 sequence is 14 residues long. In germline, CDR1 is SQVTM, CDR2 ANQGSEA. V dropped 5 bases and J dropped 1 base, with 13 bases sitting between them. The CDR3 spells CSVRTVRGTDTQYF. CDR3 DNA: TGCAGCGTTCGGACGGTCAGGGGCACAGATACGCAGTATTTT.

This clone showed up just once. V and J are TRBV12-5 and TRBJ2-7; D not certain. The V and J ends lost 3 bases and 0 bases respectively, with 6 bases between them. The CDR3 is made up of 13 amino acids. CDR1 is LGHNT, CDR2 FRNRAP, per germline. The CDR3 loop is CASGLQNSYEQYF. In DNA, the CDR3 is TGTGCTAGTGGTTTACAGAACTCCTACGAGCAGTACTTC.

The chain employs TRBV6-1 and TRBJ2-6; D possibly corresponds to TRBD1 (6 bases). CDR1 and CDR2 from the germline V gene are MNHNS and SASEGT. CDR3 length equals 17 residues. With 4 bases removed from V and 2 bases from J, the gap between germline ends came to 15 bases. CDR3 DNA sequence: TGTGCCAGCAGTGGGAGGTCAGGGGCTACTGGGGCCAACGTCCTGACTTTC. Translating gives CASSGRSGATGANVLTF.

There are a few counts of this clone. V gene TRBV28 combines with J gene TRBJ1-2; D is unclear. This CDR3 spans 12 amino acids. V lost 3 bases to trimming and J lost 7 bases, with 9 bases between them. In germline, CDR1 is MDHEN, CDR2 SYDVKM. Here the CDR3 reads CASSFRRGGYTF. CDR3 coding DNA: TGTGCCAGCAGTTTTCGCCGCGGTGGCTACACCTTC.

V usage is TRBV27 and J usage is TRBJ2-7, with a possible D match to TRBD2 (5 bases). Germline CDR1 and CDR2: MNHEY and SMNVEV (reference sequence). Trimming cost V 3 bases and J 0 bases, with 9 bases left between them. The CDR3 loop spans 14 amino acids. The CDR3 coding sequence is TGTGCCAGCAGTTTGAGGGCTAGCTCCTACGAGCAGTACTTC. It translates to CASSLRASSYEQYF.

The chain couples TRBV9 to TRBJ2-7, with D tentatively TRBD2 (6 bases). The germline CDR1 and CDR2 sequences are SGDLS and YYNGEE. The CDR3 runs 15 residues. V lost 4 bases, J lost 2 bases, and 16 bases lay in between. The CDR3 DNA follows: TGTGCCAGCAGCTCAAACCGGGACTCCCCCTACGAGCAGTACTTC. This encodes CASSSNRDSPYEQYF. Based on the CDR3 plus reference TRBV9 and TRBJ2-7, the full variable domain is DSGVTQTPKHLITATGQRVTLRCSPRSGDLSVYWYQQSLDQGLQFLIQYYNGEERAKGNILERFSAQQFPDLHSELNLSSLELGDSALYFCASSSNRDSPYEQYFGPGTRLTVT.

The chain carries TRBV28 and TRBJ1-5; TRBD1 agrees at 9 bases. The CDR3 spans 15 residues. Germline trimming cut 6 bases from V and 6 bases from J; bases unmatched to any gene: 9. Looked up from germline, CDR1 is MDHEN and CDR2 is SYDVKM. The CDR3 nucleotides read TGTGCCAGCAGCCTGGGACAGGGAATGCGTCAGCCCCAGCATTTT. It encodes CASSLGQGMRQPQHF.

This chain joins TRBV6-6 and TRBJ2-7, with D perhaps matching TRBD1 (6 bases). V lost 0 bases and J 3 bases, leaving 9 bases between the germline ends. The CDR3 is 14 amino acids. Germline assignment: CDR1 MNHNY and CDR2 SVGAGI (reference sequence). The CDR3 bases are TGTGCCAGCAGTTACTCGGGCAGGGGCTACGAGCAGTACTTC. This translates into CASSYSGRGYEQYF.

V and J are TRBV28 and TRBJ2-3; 9 positions agree with TRBD1. The length of the CDR3 is 16 residues. Germline-derived CDR1 and CDR2 are MDHEN and SYDVKM. V shed 6 bases, J shed 2 bases, and the junction held 9 bases outside the gene matches. CDR3 residues: CASSTGTGPLTDTQYF. The CDR3 nucleotides read TGTGCCAGCAGCACCGGGACAGGGCCCCTCACAGATACGCAGTATTTT.

The gene calls are TRBV27 and TRBJ2-1; D may be TRBD1 (6 bases). CDR1 MNHEY and CDR2 SMNVEV come from the germline V gene (reference sequence). The CDR3 has 16 amino acids. V lost 5 bases and J 6 bases, leaving 20 bases between the germline ends. As DNA, the CDR3 is TGTGCCAGCAGTCACCATCATAACAGGGTCCTCAATGAGCAGTTCTTC. Translation gives CASSHHHNRVLNEQFF.

This clone was recorded a few times. The chain couples TRBV12-5 to TRBJ2-7; D gene uncertain. Germline loops: CDR1 LGHNT, CDR2 FRNRAP. Deletions cut 6 bases from V and 3 bases from J, with 6 bases between. This CDR3 has 11 amino acids. CDR3 region: CASGPVYEQYF. CDR3 sequence (DNA): TGTGCTAGTGGCCCAGTCTACGAGCAGTACTTC.

This chain links TRBV5-1 with TRBJ1-3; the D gene is possibly TRBD1 (5 bases). This CDR3 contains 17 residues. Trimming took 6 bases from V and 0 from J, leaving 19 bases between them. CDR1 SGHRS and CDR2 YFSETQ come from the germline V gene. The CDR3 DNA follows: TGCGCCAGCAAAGCCGGGGGGGGACCGAGCTCTGGAAACACCATATATTTT. Its translation is CASKAGGGPSSGNTIYF.

There are a few counts of this clone. This rearrangement joins TRBV10-3 to TRBJ2-1; D gene uncertain. Trimming stripped 0 bases from V and 7 bases from J, with 7 bases between. CDR1 ENHRY and CDR2 SYGVKD come from the germline V gene. The CDR3 has 13 amino acids. The CDR3 sequence: CAISESFANEQFF. The CDR3 region has the DNA TGTGCCATCAGTGAGTCGTTTGCGAATGAGCAGTTCTTC.

This chain joins TRBV25-1 and TRBJ1-1, with D uncertain. Trimming shortened V by 5 bases and J by 1 base, and 23 bases separated the two germline ends. The CDR3 is 18 amino acids. In germline, CDR1 is MGHDK, CDR2 SYGVNS. CDR3 in amino acids: CASSRRFSPQARNTEAFF. As DNA, the CDR3 is TGTGCCAGCAGTCGACGATTTTCCCCCCAGGCAAGGAACACTGAAGCTTTCTTT.

In this sample, this clone turned up once. The chain employs TRBV6-4 and TRBJ2-1; D perhaps matches TRBD1 (6 bases). Germline V gives CDR1 MRHNA, CDR2 SNTAGT. V was cut by 6 bases and J by 8 bases, with 20 bases left in between. This CDR3 region has 15 residues. CDR3 region: CASRVGTPRVDEQFF. The CDR3, as DNA: TGTGCCAGCAGAGTCGGGACACCACGGGTCGATGAGCAGTTCTTC.